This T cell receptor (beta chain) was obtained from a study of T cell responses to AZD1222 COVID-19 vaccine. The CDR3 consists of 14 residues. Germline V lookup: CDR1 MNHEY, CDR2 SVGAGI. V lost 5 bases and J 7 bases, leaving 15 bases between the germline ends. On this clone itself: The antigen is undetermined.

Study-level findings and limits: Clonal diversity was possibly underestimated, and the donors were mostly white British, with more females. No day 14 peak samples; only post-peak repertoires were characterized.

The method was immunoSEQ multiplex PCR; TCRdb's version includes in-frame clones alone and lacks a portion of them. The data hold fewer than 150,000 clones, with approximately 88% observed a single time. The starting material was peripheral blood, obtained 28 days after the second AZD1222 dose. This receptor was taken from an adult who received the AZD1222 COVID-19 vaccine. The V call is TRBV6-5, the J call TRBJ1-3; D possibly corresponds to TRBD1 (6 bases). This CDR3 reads CASSNREQVNTIYF. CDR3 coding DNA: TGTGCCAGCAGTAACAGGGAGCAGGTCAACACCATATATTTT.